The T cell receptor beta chain under discussion was sequenced for a study of cytomegalovirus exposure and HLA in healthy donors. V was pared by 3 bases and J by 4 bases, with 19 bases between. Germline CDR1 and CDR2: LGHNA and YNFKEQ. The CDR3 covers 16 residues. 60 Vbeta and 13 Jbeta primers were used in PCR. Using immunoSEQ multiplex PCR, the repertoire was profiled, and TCRdb retains in-frame clones only, with some absent. The sample carries some 100,000 clones, 70% to 85% recorded once. This TCR was recovered from a woman in her late teens or twenties in good health and CMV-seronegative. The rearrangement links TRBV4-2 to TRBJ2-7, with D perhaps matching TRBD2 (7 bases). The sequenced material came from PBMCs. In DNA, the CDR3 is TGTGCCAGCAGCCACACTGGGGGGGCGGTACAATACGAGCAGTACTTC. This gives the protein CASSHTGGAVQYEQYF.